The 20 T cell receptor beta chains below were found in one sample sequenced in a study of control samples from healthy donors and cancer patients. Produced via immunoSEQ multiplex PCR; TCRdb's table is partial and in-frame only. Of more than 75,000 clones detected, around 84% appear once; the ten largest clones hold approximately 38%. Sequencing used PBMCs. All receptors derive from a man between 65 and 79 years old with lung cancer.

The chain combines TRBV2 with TRBJ2-7; the D is unclear. CDR3 size: 15 residues. CDR1 and CDR2 from the germline V gene are SNHLY and FYNNEI. Trimming took 2 bases from V and 2 from J, leaving 13 bases between them. The CDR3 sequence: CASSEKWISPYEQYF. The CDR3 DNA follows: TGTGCCAGCAGTGAAAAATGGATAAGCCCCTACGAGCAGTACTTC.

This chain links TRBV2 with TRBJ1-3, with D unresolved. Germline V gene sequence: CDR1 SNHLY, CDR2 FYNNEI. CDR3 length: 14 residues. The V gene lost 4 bases and the J gene lost 0 bases, with 7 bases spanning the gap. The CDR3 region is CASSALFSGNTIYF. The CDR3 bases are TGTGCCAGCAGTGCACTGTTCTCTGGAAACACCATATATTTT.

The chain uses TRBV6-5 and TRBJ2-7; 11 bases align to TRBD1. Germline V lookup: CDR1 MNHEY, CDR2 SVGAGI. The ends lost 2 bases at V and 5 bases at J; junction bases unmatched: 5. The CDR3 has 15 residues. This CDR3 is CASSYLGTGGDEQYF. The CDR3 DNA is TGTGCCAGCAGTTACCTCGGGACAGGGGGGGACGAGCAGTACTTC.

This rearrangement joins TRBV30 to TRBJ2-3, with D perhaps TRBD2 (6 bases). The CDR3 has 16 residues. Germline V lookup: CDR1 GTSNPN, CDR2 SVGIG (reference sequence). The ends were cut back, 0 bases at V and 2 bases at J, with 15 bases in the middle. CDR3 in DNA: TGTGCCTGGAGTGTACTGGTAGCGGTGAACACAGATACGCAGTATTTT. Residues: CAWSVLVAVNTDTQYF.

The rearrangement links TRBV6-2 or TRBV6-3 to TRBJ2-1, with 12 nucleotides matching TRBD2. From germline, CDR1 is MNHEY and CDR2 SVGEGT. This CDR3 comprises 16 residues. The V segment lost 2 bases and the J segment 7 bases; nucleotides outside the gene matches: 6. In DNA, the CDR3 is TGTGCCAGCAGTTACCGGCTAGCGGGGGGGAGTAATGAGCAGTTCTTC. Its protein product is CASSYRLAGGSNEQFF.

This chain joins TRBV5-4 and TRBJ2-7; 9 positions match TRBD1. CDR3 length: 16 residues. J was trimmed by 0 bases and V by 4 bases; bases with no gene match: 8. Germline assignment: CDR1 SGHNT and CDR2 YYREEE (reference sequence). The CDR3 nucleotides are TGTGCCAGCAGCCGAAGTTCGACAGGGGGCTCCTACGAGCAGTACTTC. It is translated as CASSRSSTGGSYEQYF.

V usage is TRBV6-2 or TRBV6-3 and J usage is TRBJ1-1; 9 nucleotides line up with TRBD1. Unmatched junction bases numbered 9, after V lost 0 bases and J lost 4 bases. Per germline, CDR1 MNHEY and CDR2 SVGEGT. This CDR3 spans 17 amino acids. CDR3 bases: TGTGCCAGCAGTTACTCGAGAGGGACAGGGTTGGTCACTGAAGCTTTCTTT. This encodes CASSYSRGTGLVTEAFF.

This sequence joins TRBV7-9 and TRBJ1-5; D might be TRBD1 (6 bases). This CDR3 is 15 amino acids long. Germline V lookup: CDR1 SEHNR, CDR2 FQNEAQ (reference sequence). V was cut by 3 bases and J by 4 bases, with 13 bases left in between. The CDR3 DNA reads TGTGCCAGCAGCTTTGGGGACATATCAAATCAGCCCCAGCATTTT. Translated: CASSFGDISNQPQHF.

The rearrangement links TRBV24-1 to TRBJ1-2, with 7 bases lining up with TRBD1. J lost 4 bases, V lost 1 base, and 14 bases had no gene match. Germline V lookup: CDR1 KGHDR, CDR2 SFDVKD. The CDR3 covers 18 residues. The CDR3 DNA is TGTGCCACCAGTGATTTCCATAAACAGGGGAAGGAACCCTATGGCTACACCTTC. Its protein is CATSDFHKQGKEPYGYTF.

This chain links TRBV7-3 with TRBJ2-2; the match to TRBD1 covers 7 bases. V was pared by 5 bases and J by 0 bases, with 12 bases of the junction left unmatched. The V gene's germline CDR1 is SGHTA and CDR2 FQGTGA. The CDR3 totals 18 residues. CDR3 bases: TGTGCCAGCAGCCCCCTTGTGACAGGGCCCTCGAACACCGGGGAGCTGTTTTTT. The encoded protein is CASSPLVTGPSNTGELFF.

The chain couples TRBV14 to TRBJ2-3; TRBD1 is a possible D gene (6 bases). Germline lookup yields CDR1 SGHDN and CDR2 FVKESK. This CDR3 region has 16 residues. The V gene lost 1 base and the J gene lost 0 bases, with 11 bases spanning the gap. CDR3 amino acids: CASSQVWGLSTDTQYF. The DNA for the CDR3 is TGTGCCAGCAGCCAAGTCTGGGGGCTCAGCACAGATACGCAGTATTTT. The full variable domain, rest sourced from reference TRBV14 and TRBJ2-3, is EAGVTQFPSHSVIEKGQTVTLRCDPISGHDNLYWYRRVMGKEIKFLLHFVKESKQDESGMPNNRFLAERTGGTYSTLKVQPAELEDSGVYFCASSQVWGLSTDTQYFGPGTRLTVL.

The CDR3 sequence is CAIKVGGGANTEAFF. The CDR3 DNA follows: TGTGCCATCAAGGTGGGCGGCGGGGCCAACACTGAAGCTTTCTTT. This chain links TRBV10-3 with TRBJ1-1, with a weak D call TRBD1 (5 bases). Deletions cut 7 bases from V and 2 bases from J, with 17 bases between. Germline values: CDR1 ENHRY, CDR2 SYGVKD. The CDR3 spans 15 residues.

CDR3 coding DNA: TGTGCCAGCAGCCTGGTAGGGACAGGGAAGGATACGCAGTATTTT. This gives the protein CASSLVGTGKDTQYF. The V gene is TRBV14, the J gene TRBJ2-3; the match to TRBD1 covers 9 bases. V shed 4 bases and J 6 bases; nucleotides not matched to a gene: 8. Germline assignment: CDR1 SGHDN and CDR2 FVKESK. This CDR3 is 15 amino acids long.

The chain couples TRBV5-1 to TRBJ2-3; D remains ambiguous. CDR3 size: 14 residues. The V gene lost 0 bases and the J gene lost 5 bases, with 10 bases spanning the gap. CDR1 and CDR2 from the germline V gene are SGHRS and YFSETQ. CDR3 residues: CASSLGELLDTQYF. The DNA of the CDR3 is TGCGCCAGCAGCTTGGGAGAACTGCTAGATACGCAGTATTTT.

V is TRBV14 and J is TRBJ1-2; no clear D. In germline, CDR1 is SGHDN, CDR2 FVKESK. This CDR3 is built from 12 residues. V was clipped by 4 bases and J by 7 bases, with 10 bases between them. The CDR3 bases are TGTGCCAGCAGCCCCCGCAGAGGTGGCTACACCTTC. Its protein product is CASSPRRGGYTF.

The chain has TRBV10-3 and TRBJ2-7; D assignment may be TRBD1 or TRBD2 (5 bases each). The CDR3 sequence is 15 residues long. Between the trimmed V and J ends, which lost 5 bases and 0 bases, there was a span of 14 bases. Looked up from germline, CDR1 is ENHRY and CDR2 is SYGVKD. The CDR3 bases are TGTGCCATCAGTCAGGGACCCGCGAGCTCCTACGAGCAGTACTTC. The encoded protein is CAISQGPASSYEQYF.

The chain recombines TRBV19 with TRBJ2-1; 14 bases agree with TRBD2. The CDR3 contains 18 residues. The V gene's germline CDR1 is LNHDA and CDR2 SQIVND (reference sequence). Trimming removed 3 bases from V and 3 bases from J; junction bases left unmatched: 7. The CDR3 DNA sequence: TGTGCCAGTAGTATCGGACTAGCGGGGGGAGTGGGCTACAATGAGCAGTTCTTC. Translation: CASSIGLAGGVGYNEQFF.

This clone appeared a single time. This sequence joins TRBV7-8 and TRBJ2-7; no firm D call. V lost 3 bases to trimming and J lost 4 bases, with 4 bases between them. CDR3 length: 11 residues. The V gene's germline CDR1 is SGHVS and CDR2 FQNEAQ. Here the CDR3 DNA reads TGTGCCAGCAGCTTGGATTACGAGCAGTACTTC. Amino acid sequence: CASSLDYEQYF.

The chain uses TRBV29-1 and TRBJ1-2; weak D call: TRBD1 (5 bases). The CDR3 is 11 residues long. CDR1 is SQVTM and CDR2 is ANQGSEA in the germline V gene. Trimming stripped 3 bases from V and 7 bases from J, with 9 bases between. The DNA of the CDR3 is TGCAGCGTTGATCAGGGCCCTGGCTACACCTTC. It codes for CSVDQGPGYTF.

This chain links TRBV24-1 with TRBJ2-5; D uncertain. This CDR3 has 10 amino acids. Trimming shortened V by 7 bases and J by 6 bases, and 5 bases separated the two germline ends. Germline CDR1 and CDR2: KGHDR and SFDVKD. The CDR3 loop reads CATSVQTQYF. The CDR3 region has the DNA TGTGCCACCAGCGTCCAGACCCAGTACTTC.